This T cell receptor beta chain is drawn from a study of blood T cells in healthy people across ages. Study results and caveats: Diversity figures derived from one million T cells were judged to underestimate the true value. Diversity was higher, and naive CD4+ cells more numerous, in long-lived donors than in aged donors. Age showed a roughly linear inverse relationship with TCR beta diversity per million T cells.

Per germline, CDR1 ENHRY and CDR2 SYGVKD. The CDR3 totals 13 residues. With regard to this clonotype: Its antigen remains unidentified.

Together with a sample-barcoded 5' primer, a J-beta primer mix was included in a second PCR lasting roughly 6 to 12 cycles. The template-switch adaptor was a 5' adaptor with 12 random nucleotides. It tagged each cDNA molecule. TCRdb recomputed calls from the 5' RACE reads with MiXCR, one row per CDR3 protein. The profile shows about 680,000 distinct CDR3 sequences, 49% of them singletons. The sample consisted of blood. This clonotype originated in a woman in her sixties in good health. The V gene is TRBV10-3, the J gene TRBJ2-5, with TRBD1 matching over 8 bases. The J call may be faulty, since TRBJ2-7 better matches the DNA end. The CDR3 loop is CAISPGQGDEQYF. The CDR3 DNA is TGTGCCATCAGCCCCGGACAGGGAGACGAGCAGTACTTC.